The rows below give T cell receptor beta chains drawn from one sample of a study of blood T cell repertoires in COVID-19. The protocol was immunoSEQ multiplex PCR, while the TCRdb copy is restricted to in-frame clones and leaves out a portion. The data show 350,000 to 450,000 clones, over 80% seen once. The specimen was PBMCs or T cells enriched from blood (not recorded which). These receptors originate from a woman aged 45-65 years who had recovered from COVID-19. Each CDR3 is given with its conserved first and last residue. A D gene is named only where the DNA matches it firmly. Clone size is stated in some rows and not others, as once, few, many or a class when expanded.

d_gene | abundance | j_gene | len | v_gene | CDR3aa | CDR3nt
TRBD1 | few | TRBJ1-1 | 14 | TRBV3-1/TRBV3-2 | CASSPGQGRTEAFF | TGTGCCAGCAGCCCCGGACAGGGGAGAACTGAAGCTTTCTTT
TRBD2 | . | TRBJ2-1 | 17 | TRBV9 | CASSVDGTSGIRDEQFF | TGTGCCAGCAGCGTAGATGGGACTAGCGGGATTAGGGATGAGCAGTTCTTC
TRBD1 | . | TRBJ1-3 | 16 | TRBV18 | CASSPPPGQPGNTIYF | TGTGCCAGCTCACCACCACCGGGACAGCCTGGAAACACCATATATTTT
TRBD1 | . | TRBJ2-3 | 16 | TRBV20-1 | CSASVDRAASTDTQYF | TGCAGTGCTAGTGTCGACAGGGCCGCTAGCACAGATACGCAGTATTTT
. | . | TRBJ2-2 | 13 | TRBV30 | CAWSVFSTGELFF | TGTGCCTGGAGTGTATTTAGCACCGGGGAGCTGTTTTTT
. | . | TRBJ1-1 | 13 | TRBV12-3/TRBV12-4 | CASSLTGTTEAFF | TGTGCCAGCAGTCTTACAGGGACTACGGAGGCTTTCTTT
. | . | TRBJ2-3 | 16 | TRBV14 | CASSQDLAGGTDTQYF | TGTGCCAGCAGCCAAGATCTTGCAGGGGGCACAGATACGCAGTATTTT
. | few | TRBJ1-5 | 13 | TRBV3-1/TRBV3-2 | CASSQDSRQPQHF | TGTGCCAGCAGCCAAGACTCGCGTCAGCCCCAGCATTTT
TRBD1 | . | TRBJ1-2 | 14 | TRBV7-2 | CASSRGQGVGGYTF | TGTGCCAGCAGCCGGGGACAGGGTGTAGGAGGCTACACCTTC
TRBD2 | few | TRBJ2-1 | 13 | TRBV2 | CASSRTSYNEQFF | TGTGCCAGCAGTCGGACTAGTTACAATGAGCAGTTCTTC
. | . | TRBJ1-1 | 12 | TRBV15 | CATSRQGTEAFF | TGTGCCACCAGCAGACAGGGGACTGAAGCTTTCTTT
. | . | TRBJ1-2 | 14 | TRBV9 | CASSYDRDFYGYTF | TGTGCCAGCAGCTACGACCGGGATTTCTATGGCTACACCTTC
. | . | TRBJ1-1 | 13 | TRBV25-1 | CASSPRVDTEAFF | TGTGCCAGCAGCCCCAGGGTTGATACTGAAGCTTTCTTT
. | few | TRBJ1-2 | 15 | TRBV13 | CASSSLYRQARGYTF | TGTGCCAGCAGCTCCCTCTATCGACAGGCGCGGGGCTACACCTTC
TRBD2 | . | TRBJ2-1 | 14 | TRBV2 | CARGTSGVYNEQFF | TGTGCCAGGGGGACTAGCGGGGTATACAATGAGCAGTTCTTC
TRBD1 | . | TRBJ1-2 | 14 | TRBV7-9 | CASRDSTGRDGYTF | TGTGCCAGCAGGGATTCGACAGGGCGAGACGGCTACACCTTC
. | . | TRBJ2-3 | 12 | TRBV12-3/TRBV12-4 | CASSQGIDTQYF | TGTGCCAGCAGTCAGGGAATAGATACGCAGTATTTT
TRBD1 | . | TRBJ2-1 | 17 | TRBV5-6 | CASSLFYTRDRDNEQFF | TGTGCCAGCAGCTTGTTTTATACCCGGGACAGGGACAATGAGCAGTTCTTC
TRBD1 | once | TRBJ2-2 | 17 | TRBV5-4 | CASSPPDGRGQTGELFF | TGTGCCAGCAGCCCACCCGATGGCAGGGGGCAAACCGGGGAGCTGTTTTTT
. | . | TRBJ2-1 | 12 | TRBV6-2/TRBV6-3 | CASSPHYNEQFF | TGTGCCAGCAGCCCCCATTACAATGAGCAGTTCTTC
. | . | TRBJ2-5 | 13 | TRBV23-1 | CASSQAGAETQYF | TGCGCCAGCAGTCAAGCAGGGGCAGAGACCCAGTACTTC
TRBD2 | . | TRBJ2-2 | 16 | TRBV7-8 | CASSLVGTSATGELFF | TGTGCCAGCAGCTTAGTCGGGACTAGCGCTACCGGGGAGCTGTTTTTT
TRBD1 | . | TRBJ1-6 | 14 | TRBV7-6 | CASSRQGFNSPLHF | TGTGCCAGCAGCAGACAGGGATTTAATTCACCCCTCCACTTT
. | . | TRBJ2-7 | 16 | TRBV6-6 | CASSYSAGTLGYEQYF | TGTGCCAGCAGTTACTCTGCCGGGACTTTAGGCTACGAGCAGTACTTC
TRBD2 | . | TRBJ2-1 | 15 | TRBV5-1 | CASSELAGNYNEQFF | TGCGCCAGCAGCGAGCTAGCGGGGAACTACAATGAGCAGTTCTTC
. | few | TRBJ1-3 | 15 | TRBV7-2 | CASSPRTVSGNTIYF | TGTGCCAGCAGCCCTAGGACAGTCTCTGGAAACACCATATATTTT
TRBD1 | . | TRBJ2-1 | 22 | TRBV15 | CATSRDSTDRGPFDSSYNEQFF | TGTGCCACCAGCAGAGATTCCACTGACAGGGGGCCTTTCGACAGCTCCTACAATGAGCAGTTCTTC
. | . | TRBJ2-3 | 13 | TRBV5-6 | CASSWQAENTQYF | TGTGCCAGCAGCTGGCAGGCTGAAAATACGCAGTATTTT
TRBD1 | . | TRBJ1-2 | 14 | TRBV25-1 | CASSESGQGGGYTF | TGTGCCAGCAGTGAATCGGGACAGGGGGGTGGCTACACCTTC
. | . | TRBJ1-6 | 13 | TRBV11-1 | CASSPTLNSPLHF | TGTGCCAGCAGCCCCACCCTAAATTCACCCCTCCACTTT
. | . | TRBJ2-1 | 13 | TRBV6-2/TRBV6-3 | CASSSTENNEQFF | TGTGCCAGCAGTTCGACAGAAAACAATGAGCAGTTCTTC
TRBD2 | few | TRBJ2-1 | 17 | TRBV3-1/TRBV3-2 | CASSRTKTSGGPNEQFF | TGTGCCAGCAGCCGGACGAAGACTAGCGGGGGGCCCAATGAGCAGTTCTTC
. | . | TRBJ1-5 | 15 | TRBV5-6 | CASSFGGLSNQPQHF | TGTGCCAGCAGCTTCGGAGGACTTAGCAATCAGCCCCAGCATTTT
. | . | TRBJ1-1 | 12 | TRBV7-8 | CASSPSRGRAFF | TGTGCCAGCAGCCCTAGTCGGGGTCGGGCTTTCTTT
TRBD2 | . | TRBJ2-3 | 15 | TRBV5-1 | CASSWEGGRIDTQYF | TGCGCCAGCAGCTGGGAGGGCGGTCGAATCGATACGCAGTATTTT
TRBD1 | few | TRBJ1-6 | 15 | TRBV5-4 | CASSKTGGEVSPLHF | TGTGCCAGCAGCAAAACAGGGGGCGAAGTTTCACCCCTCCACTTT
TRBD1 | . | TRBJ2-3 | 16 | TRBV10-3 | CAISEGRTGGTDTQYF | TGTGCCATCAGTGAGGGACGGACAGGGGGAACAGATACGCAGTATTTT
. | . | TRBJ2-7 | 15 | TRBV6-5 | CASNPEGLPGNEQYF | TGTGCCAGCAACCCCGAGGGACTCCCTGGTAACGAGCAGTACTTC
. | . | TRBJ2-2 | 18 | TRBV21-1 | CASSKDSRAQSPTGELFF | TGTGCCAGCAGCAAAGATTCCAGGGCGCAGAGTCCCACCGGGGAGCTGTTTTTT
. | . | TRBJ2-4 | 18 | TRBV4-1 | CASSPRQGGTSTKNIQYF | TGCGCCAGCAGCCCCAGACAGGGAGGCACCTCTACGAAAAACATTCAGTACTTC
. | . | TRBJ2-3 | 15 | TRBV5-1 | CASSLDGAISDTQYF | TGCGCCAGCAGCTTGGATGGGGCGATTTCAGATACGCAGTATTTT
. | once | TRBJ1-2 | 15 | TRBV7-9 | CASSLYSLANYGYTF | TGTGCCAGCAGCTTATACAGCTTAGCTAACTATGGCTACACCTTC
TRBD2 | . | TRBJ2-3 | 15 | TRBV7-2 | CASSRTSGVGDTQYF | TGTGCCAGCAGCCGGACTAGCGGCGTGGGGGATACGCAGTATTTT
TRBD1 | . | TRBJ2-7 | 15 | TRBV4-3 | CASSQEGTGYYEQYF | TGCGCCAGCAGCCAAGAGGGGACAGGCTACTACGAGCAGTACTTC
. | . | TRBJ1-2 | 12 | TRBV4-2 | CASSQDADGYTF | TGTGCCAGCAGCCAAGACGCAGATGGCTACACCTTC
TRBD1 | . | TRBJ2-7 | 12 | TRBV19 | CASGDSSYEQYF | TGTGCCAGTGGGGACAGCTCCTACGAGCAGTACTTC
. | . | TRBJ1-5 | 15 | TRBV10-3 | CAISATASSNQPQHF | TGTGCCATCAGTGCGACTGCCAGTAGCAATCAGCCCCAGCATTTT
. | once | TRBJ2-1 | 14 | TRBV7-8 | CASSPGGWGDEQFF | TGTGCCAGCAGTCCTGGGGGTTGGGGGGATGAGCAGTTCTTC
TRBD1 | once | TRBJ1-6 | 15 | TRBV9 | CASSTQDRGHSPLHF | TGTGCCAGCAGCACCCAAGACAGGGGCCATTCACCCCTCCACTTT
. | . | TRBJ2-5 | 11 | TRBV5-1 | CASSFRETQYF | TGCGCCAGCAGCTTCCGAGAGACCCAGTACTTC
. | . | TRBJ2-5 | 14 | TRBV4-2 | CASSQDLVGETQYF | TGTGCCAGCAGCCAAGACTTAGTGGGCGAGACCCAGTACTTC
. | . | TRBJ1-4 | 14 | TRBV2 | CASSGRATNEKLFF | TGTGCCAGCAGTGGCAGGGCTACTAATGAAAAACTGTTTTTT
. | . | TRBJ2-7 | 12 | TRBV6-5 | CASSPPLGEQYF | TGTGCCAGCAGTCCACCCCTCGGGGAGCAGTACTTC
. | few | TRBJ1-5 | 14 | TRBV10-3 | CAISEEGGAQPQHF | TGTGCCATCAGTGAGGAGGGGGGGGCTCAGCCCCAGCATTTT
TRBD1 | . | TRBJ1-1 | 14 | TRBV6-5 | CASSFTTGSAEAFF | TGTGCCAGCAGTTTTACGACAGGGTCGGCTGAAGCTTTCTTT
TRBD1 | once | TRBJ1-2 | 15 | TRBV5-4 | CASSQRTGSQYGYTF | TGTGCCAGCAGCCAAAGGACAGGGTCTCAATATGGCTACACCTTC